Listed below are T cell receptor beta chains from one sample, sequenced in a study of T-cell memory formation after mild COVID-19. TCRdb reprocessed the 5' RACE reads via MiXCR and lists one record per CDR3 protein. Among roughly 300,000 distinct CDR3 sequences listed, 15% to 20% were seen once. Sequenced sample: PBMCs or a T cell subset sorted from them (not recorded which). All receptors derive from a man aged 18-30 years who had mild COVID-19 (a few samples of this study predate the infection). Cell type and time point are not known. The CDR3 runs from the conserved cysteine through the conserved F or W. The order of the fields is J gene, clone size, V gene, CDR3 protein. Where a row states a size, it is once, few, many or the class of an expanded clone; other rows omit it.

j_call: TRBJ2-7
clone_size: few
v_call: TRBV7-9
cdr3_aa: CASSAPVGEQYF

j_call: TRBJ1-2
clone_size: -
v_call: TRBV7-8
cdr3_aa: CASSFKSLSPYTF

j_call: TRBJ2-3
clone_size: many
v_call: TRBV28
cdr3_aa: CASSSETSTDTQYF

j_call: TRBJ1-4
clone_size: -
v_call: TRBV4-3
cdr3_aa: CASSQPKGSEKLFF

j_call: TRBJ2-7
clone_size: -
v_call: TRBV6-5
cdr3_aa: CASSPDREGYEQYF

j_call: TRBJ2-1
clone_size: -
v_call: TRBV4-1
cdr3_aa: CASSHLPGQGYNEQFF

j_call: TRBJ2-5
clone_size: many
v_call: TRBV29-1
cdr3_aa: CSVGTRAAGGETQYF

j_call: TRBJ1-1
clone_size: -
v_call: TRBV6-2/TRBV6-3
cdr3_aa: CASYTPGSGGEAFF

j_call: TRBJ1-2
clone_size: few
v_call: TRBV5-1
cdr3_aa: CASSVTGTYGYTF

j_call: TRBJ2-1
clone_size: -
v_call: TRBV7-6
cdr3_aa: CASSPSAGSSYNEQFF

j_call: TRBJ1-5
clone_size: few
v_call: TRBV4-3
cdr3_aa: CASSQDMGPGGLNQPQHF

j_call: TRBJ2-4
clone_size: many
v_call: TRBV6-5
cdr3_aa: CASSRGTVAYF

j_call: TRBJ2-3
clone_size: many
v_call: TRBV20-1
cdr3_aa: CSASEGDARGTSTDTQYF

j_call: TRBJ1-1
clone_size: -
v_call: TRBV5-5
cdr3_aa: CASSPVRLNTEAFF

j_call: TRBJ1-5
clone_size: few
v_call: TRBV7-9
cdr3_aa: CASSLKGNQPQHF

j_call: TRBJ1-2
clone_size: few
v_call: TRBV28
cdr3_aa: CASSLTAGGNYYGYTF

j_call: TRBJ1-2
clone_size: -
v_call: TRBV29-1
cdr3_aa: CSARHSNYGYTF

j_call: TRBJ2-5
clone_size: few
v_call: TRBV4-1
cdr3_aa: CASSQGTGGAETQYF

j_call: TRBJ2-2
clone_size: few
v_call: TRBV7-2
cdr3_aa: CASSLASGLGELFF

j_call: TRBJ2-3
clone_size: -
v_call: TRBV6-5
cdr3_aa: CASSYSTGKTDTQYF

j_call: TRBJ2-1
clone_size: -
v_call: TRBV19
cdr3_aa: CASTRGGTINEQFF

j_call: TRBJ1-1
clone_size: -
v_call: TRBV12-3/TRBV12-4
cdr3_aa: CASRMGGVNTEAFF

j_call: TRBJ1-1
clone_size: -
v_call: TRBV19
cdr3_aa: CASSIDRRQRSPEAFF

j_call: TRBJ1-1
clone_size: few
v_call: TRBV18
cdr3_aa: CASSQTQNTEAFF

j_call: TRBJ2-2
clone_size: -
v_call: TRBV21-1
cdr3_aa: CASSKAGDGPKAGSCFF

j_call: TRBJ1-1
clone_size: -
v_call: TRBV6-5
cdr3_aa: CASSETGALNTEAFF

j_call: TRBJ2-3
clone_size: many
v_call: TRBV4-3
cdr3_aa: CASSQSLPASGDTQYF

j_call: TRBJ1-1
clone_size: many
v_call: TRBV20-1
cdr3_aa: CSALDDRAPNTEAFF

j_call: TRBJ1-4
clone_size: few
v_call: TRBV4-1
cdr3_aa: CASSQIMDGSKLFF

j_call: TRBJ2-7
clone_size: many
v_call: TRBV27
cdr3_aa: CASSLGGIKYEQYF

j_call: TRBJ1-1
clone_size: -
v_call: TRBV7-6
cdr3_aa: CASSVLPGAVRDTEAFF

j_call: TRBJ1-2
clone_size: few
v_call: TRBV6-6
cdr3_aa: CASTGGEIGGYTF

j_call: TRBJ2-5
clone_size: few
v_call: TRBV7-9
cdr3_aa: CASSDFGRTSGAETQYF

j_call: TRBJ1-2
clone_size: -
v_call: TRBV6-6
cdr3_aa: CASSPGQLVDGYTF

j_call: TRBJ1-5
clone_size: -
v_call: TRBV20-1
cdr3_aa: CSAQQYNQPQHF

j_call: TRBJ2-1
clone_size: -
v_call: TRBV7-6
cdr3_aa: CASSPEPGLAGEEQFF

j_call: TRBJ2-7
clone_size: -
v_call: TRBV29-1
cdr3_aa: CSVRPGGLEQYF

j_call: TRBJ1-2
clone_size: -
v_call: TRBV6-5
cdr3_aa: CASSYSGGDGYTF

j_call: TRBJ2-3
clone_size: few
v_call: TRBV7-3
cdr3_aa: CASRWKAGRTDTQYF

j_call: TRBJ2-1
clone_size: few
v_call: TRBV10-3
cdr3_aa: CAIREVVEGEQFF

j_call: TRBJ1-2
clone_size: few
v_call: TRBV6-5
cdr3_aa: CASRTGDGGEYTF

j_call: TRBJ1-5
clone_size: -
v_call: TRBV6-5
cdr3_aa: CAAGGLYQPQHF

j_call: TRBJ2-1
clone_size: many
v_call: TRBV10-3
cdr3_aa: CAITYSDIYNEQFF

j_call: TRBJ1-6
clone_size: -
v_call: TRBV2
cdr3_aa: CAGVEGLNSPLHF

j_call: TRBJ2-2
clone_size: -
v_call: TRBV28
cdr3_aa: CASIMRGFGELFF

j_call: TRBJ2-1
clone_size: -
v_call: TRBV14
cdr3_aa: CASSLGLAGPYNEQFF

j_call: TRBJ2-2
clone_size: many
v_call: TRBV5-1
cdr3_aa: CASSLGPRTNTGELFF

j_call: TRBJ2-1
clone_size: -
v_call: TRBV7-2
cdr3_aa: CASSLDLKNSEQFF

j_call: TRBJ1-4
clone_size: -
v_call: TRBV5-1
cdr3_aa: CASSLMSRTNEKLFF

j_call: TRBJ2-3
clone_size: few
v_call: TRBV4-3
cdr3_aa: CASSQAPGQGADTQYF

j_call: TRBJ2-1
clone_size: many
v_call: TRBV11-2
cdr3_aa: CASSLTGTEQFF

j_call: TRBJ2-5
clone_size: -
v_call: TRBV11-2
cdr3_aa: CASSIGFQETQYF

j_call: TRBJ2-7
clone_size: few
v_call: TRBV7-8
cdr3_aa: CASSGPGGIYEQYF

j_call: TRBJ1-4
clone_size: -
v_call: TRBV15
cdr3_aa: CATSRDGQTNEKLFF

j_call: TRBJ2-5
clone_size: few
v_call: TRBV5-8
cdr3_aa: CASSLIETQYF

j_call: TRBJ1-1
clone_size: -
v_call: TRBV4-3
cdr3_aa: CASSPDSMNTEAFF

j_call: TRBJ2-7
clone_size: -
v_call: TRBV12-3/TRBV12-4
cdr3_aa: CASSLYLPFYEQYF

j_call: TRBJ2-5
clone_size: few
v_call: TRBV20-1
cdr3_aa: CSAPNFRGRETQYF

j_call: TRBJ2-1
clone_size: -
v_call: TRBV5-1
cdr3_aa: CASSRGREGNNEQFF

j_call: TRBJ2-7
clone_size: few
v_call: TRBV21-1
cdr3_aa: CASSKRGEGDLSYEQYF